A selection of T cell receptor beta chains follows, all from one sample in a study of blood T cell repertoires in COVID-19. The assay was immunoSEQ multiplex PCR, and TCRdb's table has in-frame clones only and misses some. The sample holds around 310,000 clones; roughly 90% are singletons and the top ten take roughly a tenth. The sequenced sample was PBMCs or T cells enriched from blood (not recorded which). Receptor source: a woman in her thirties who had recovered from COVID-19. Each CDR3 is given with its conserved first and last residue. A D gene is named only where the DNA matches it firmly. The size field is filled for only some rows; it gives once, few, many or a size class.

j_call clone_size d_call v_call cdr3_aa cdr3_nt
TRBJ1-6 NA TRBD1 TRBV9 CASSVGQGASPLHF TGTGCCAGCAGCGTAGGACAGGGAGCTTCACCCCTCCACTTT
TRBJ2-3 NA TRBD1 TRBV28 CASSLVAQGRGQTDTQYF TGTGCCAGCAGTTTAGTCGCCCAAGGCAGGGGGCAAACAGATACGCAGTATTTT
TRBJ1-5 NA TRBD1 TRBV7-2 CASSLYRGSDNQPQHF TGTGCCAGCAGCTTATACAGGGGATCCGACAATCAGCCCCAGCATTTT
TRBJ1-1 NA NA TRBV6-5 CASSYVTGEAFF TGTGCCAGCAGTTACGTGACAGGTGAAGCTTTCTTT
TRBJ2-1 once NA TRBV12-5 CASGFQTADDPLTRNEQFF TGTGCTAGTGGTTTCCAGACGGCAGACGATCCCTTAACGCGGAATGAGCAGTTCTTC
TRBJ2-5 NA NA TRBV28 CASSWSFIRGQETQYF TGTGCCAGCAGTTGGTCCTTTATCAGGGGCCAAGAGACCCAGTACTTC
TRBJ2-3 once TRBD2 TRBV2 CASSYLAGGADTQYF TGTGCCAGCAGCTACCTAGCGGGAGGGGCAGATACGCAGTATTTT
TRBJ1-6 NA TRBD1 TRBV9 CASSARQGRSPLHF TGTGCCAGCAGCGCCCGACAGGGACGGTCACCCCTCCACTTT
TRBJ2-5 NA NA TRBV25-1 CASSRQGPQETQYF TGTGCCAGCAGTCGGCAGGGTCCACAAGAGACCCAGTACTTC
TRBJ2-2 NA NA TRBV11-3 CASSLGGIERGNTGELFF TGTGCCAGCAGCTTAGGGGGCATTGAGCGCGGGAACACCGGGGAGCTGTTTTTT
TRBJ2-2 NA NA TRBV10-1 CASSESHRANTGELFF TGCGCCAGCAGTGAGTCGCATCGAGCGAACACCGGGGAGCTGTTTTTT
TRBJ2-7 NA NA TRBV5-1 CASSPERRRRYF TGCGCCAGCAGCCCGGAACGACGGAGGCGGTACTTC
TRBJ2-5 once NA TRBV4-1 CASSQVYLAGETQYF TGCGCCAGCAGCCAAGTATACCTAGCTGGAGAGACCCAGTACTTC
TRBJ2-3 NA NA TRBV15 CATSRGASGRDTQYF TGTGCCACCAGCAGAGGAGCCAGTGGGAGGGATACGCAGTATTTT
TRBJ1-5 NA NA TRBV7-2 CASSAFYRAPGSNQPQHF TGTGCCAGCAGCGCGTTCTATAGGGCTCCAGGGAGCAATCAGCCCCAGCATTTT
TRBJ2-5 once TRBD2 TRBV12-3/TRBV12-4 CASTVDGGGTQYF TGTGCCAGCACCGTTGACGGCGGGGGGACCCAGTACTTC
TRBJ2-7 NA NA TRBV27 CASSRDFYYEQYF TGTGCCAGCAGTAGGGACTTTTACTACGAGCAGTACTTC
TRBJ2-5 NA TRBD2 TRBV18 CASSPRDYPVETQYF TGTGCCAGCTCACCCCGGGACTACCCCGTGGAGACCCAGTACTTC
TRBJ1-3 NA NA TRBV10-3 CAISAGELSGNTIYF TGTGCCATCAGTGCGGGGGAACTCTCTGGAAACACCATATATTTT
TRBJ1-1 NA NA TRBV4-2 CASSLSQGSAVGTEAFF TGTGCCAGCAGCCTCAGTCAGGGTAGTGCGGTTGGGACTGAAGCTTTCTTT
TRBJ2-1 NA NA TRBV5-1 CASSPSAGSYNEQFF TGCGCCAGCAGCCCTAGCGCGGGATCCTACAATGAGCAGTTCTTC